This passage covers 17 T cell receptor beta chains from one sample sequenced in a study of cytomegalovirus exposure and HLA in healthy donors. PCR employed 60 Vbeta and 13 Jbeta primers. This table comes from immunoSEQ multiplex PCR, and its TCRdb copy is limited to in-frame clones, with some not included. Among about 150,000 clones listed, 75% to 85% were seen once. Sequenced material: PBMCs. The receptors were sampled from a woman in her 40s in good health and CMV-seropositive.

The count of this clone is one. The V call is TRBV7-2, the J call TRBJ2-7; possible D gene TRBD1, 6 bases. The CDR3 has 16 amino acids. V lost 1 base and J lost 0, with 13 bases in between. The V gene's germline CDR1 is SGHTA and CDR2 FQGNSA. In DNA, the CDR3 is TGTGCCAGCAGCTTAGGACCTTTAGGGGGCTCCTACGAGCAGTACTTC. As protein: CASSLGPLGGSYEQYF.

This clone turned up a few times. The gene calls are TRBV27 and TRBJ1-1; TRBD1 matches 8 bases. The germline V gene encodes CDR1 MNHEY and CDR2 SMNVEV (reference sequence). The J segment lost 7 bases and the V segment lost 6 bases, leaving 7 bases of the junction unmatched. This CDR3 is built from 13 residues. The CDR3 spells CASRDRGTSEAFF. CDR3 nucleotide sequence: TGTGCCAGCAGAGACAGGGGAACGAGTGAAGCTTTCTTT.

This clone has just one count. The rearrangement uses TRBV5-5 and TRBJ1-5, with TRBD1 as a possible D gene (5 bases). Trimming shortened V by 0 bases and J by 0 bases, and 7 bases separated the two germline ends. The CDR3 length is 15 residues. CDR1 and CDR2 (germline): SGHKS, YYEKEE (reference sequence). This chain's CDR3 is CASSLGQTSNQPQHF. CDR3 nucleotides: TGTGCCAGCAGCTTGGGACAGACTAGCAATCAGCCCCAGCATTTT.

The rearrangement uses TRBV2 and TRBJ1-1; 9 nucleotides line up with TRBD1. The V and J ends lost 6 bases and 5 bases, in that order; junction bases with no gene match: 10. Germline CDR1 reads SNHLY; CDR2 reads FYNNEI. The CDR3 runs 15 residues. CDR3 sequence: CASSAGGTGKTEAFF. CDR3 sequence (DNA): TGTGCCAGCAGCGCCGGCGGGACAGGGAAGACTGAAGCTTTCTTT.

The chain joins TRBV7-2 to TRBJ2-6; no firm D call. The length of the CDR3 is 14 residues. Germline CDR1 is SGHTA and CDR2 is FQGNSA. V was pared by 6 bases and J by 1 base, with 7 bases between. This CDR3 is CASSQFSGANVLTF. The CDR3, as DNA: TGTGCCAGCAGTCAATTTTCTGGGGCCAACGTCCTGACTTTC.

This chain connects TRBV4-1 to TRBJ2-3; D gene uncertain. The length of the CDR3 is 14 residues. V lost 6 bases, J lost 1 base, and 11 bases lay in between. The V gene's germline CDR1 is MGHRA and CDR2 YSYEKL. For the CDR3, the DNA is TGCGCCAGCAGTGGTGGCTTTGGCACAGATACGCAGTATTTT. It codes for CASSGGFGTDTQYF.

This clone was observed a single time. V gene TRBV11-2 combines with J gene TRBJ2-1, with TRBD2 matching over 7 bases. V shed 4 bases, J shed 6 bases, and the junction held 12 bases outside the gene matches. Looked up from germline, CDR1 is SGHAT and CDR2 is FQNNGV. The CDR3 is made up of 16 amino acids. The CDR3 protein is CASSSDPLREVNEQFF. Here the CDR3 DNA reads TGTGCCAGCAGCTCCGACCCCCTTCGGGAGGTCAATGAGCAGTTCTTC.

This clone has only a few counts. V usage is TRBV7-6 and J usage is TRBJ1-1; D is possibly TRBD1 (5 bases). The V gene's germline CDR1 is SGHVS and CDR2 FNYEAQ. With 6 bases removed from V and 4 bases from J, the gap between germline ends came to 12 bases. This CDR3 spans 13 amino acids. CDR3 protein: CASSSQGFTEAFF. The CDR3 nucleotides read TGTGCCAGCAGTTCTCAGGGTTTCACTGAAGCTTTCTTT.

Worth noting for this clone: One end of the junction does not line up with germline, which may come from a read error. The CDR3 protein is CASSLGLAGLGTQYF. In nucleotides, the CDR3 is TGTGCCAGCAGCCTAGGACTAGCGGGACTGGGGACCCAGTACTTC. The rearrangement uses TRBV13 and TRBJ2-5, with 12 bases that match TRBD2. Germline CDR1 and CDR2: PRHDT and FYEKMQ (reference sequence). The CDR3 loop spans 15 amino acids.

The V gene is TRBV7-8, the J gene TRBJ1-5, with no clear D. Germline assignment: CDR1 SGHVS and CDR2 FQNEAQ. This CDR3 has 13 residues. V lost 1 base and J 7 bases, leaving 8 bases between the germline ends. The CDR3 DNA reads TGTGCCAGCAGCTTAGTGGAGGGCCAGCCCCAGCATTTT. Protein: CASSLVEGQPQHF.

This clone was counted only a few times. The J gene is TRBJ2-1, the V gene TRBV19, with 8 bases that match TRBD2. Germline V gene data show CDR1 as LNHDA and CDR2 as SQIVND (reference sequence). The CDR3 has 17 amino acids. After removal of 0 bases from V and 10 bases from J, the junction contained 14 bases not matched to a gene. CDR3: CASSIDDFPGLVREQFF. CDR3 DNA sequence: TGTGCCAGTAGTATAGATGATTTCCCGGGACTAGTAAGGGAGCAGTTCTTC.

The V call is TRBV7-2, the J call TRBJ1-4; weak D call: TRBD1 (6 bases). The germline gives CDR1 SGHTA, CDR2 FQGNSA. V was trimmed by 5 bases and J by 5 bases, leaving 18 bases between them. The CDR3 is 16 residues long. The CDR3 protein is CASSPLPARGNEKLFF. The CDR3, as DNA: TGTGCCAGCAGCCCCCTCCCCGCCAGGGGAAATGAAAAACTGTTTTTT.

This chain uses TRBV6-6 with TRBJ2-7, with TRBD2 matching 7 bases. The CDR3 loop spans 15 amino acids. Germline CDR1 and CDR2: MNHNY and SVGAGI (reference sequence). V lost 4 bases and J lost 6; bases outside the gene matches: 12. The CDR3: CASSSQLDTSAEQYF. The CDR3 coding sequence is TGTGCCAGCAGTTCCCAACTAGATACTAGCGCCGAGCAGTACTTC.

The chain couples TRBV6-5 to TRBJ2-5; a weak D match, TRBD1 (6 bases). Trimming pared 4 bases from V and 6 bases from J, leaving 15 bases between. Germline V gene sequence: CDR1 MNHEY, CDR2 SVGAGI. CDR3 length: 14 residues. The CDR3 DNA follows: TGTGCCAGCAGTTCAGTCCCCCAGGGGCAGACCCAGTACTTC. Residues: CASSSVPQGQTQYF.

This clone came up once. This CDR3 reads CASSLSTGLAKRQYF. The CDR3 region has the DNA TGTGCCAGCAGTTTGTCAACGGGACTAGCAAAAAGGCAGTACTTC. This sequence joins TRBV28 and TRBJ2-7; the match to TRBD2 covers 9 bases. CDR1 and CDR2 from the germline V gene are MDHEN and SYDVKM. V gave up 3 bases and J gave up 9 bases; unmatched junction bases: 12. This CDR3 is built from 15 residues.

The V gene is TRBV7-8, the J gene TRBJ1-2; the D gene is possibly TRBD1 (5 bases). Germline CDR1 reads SGHVS; CDR2 reads FQNEAQ. The CDR3 length is 17 residues. Trimming shortened V by 2 bases and J by 2 bases, and 18 bases separated the two germline ends. CDR3 in amino acids: CASSLRGGPLGNYGYTF. For the CDR3, the DNA is TGTGCCAGCAGCTTACGCGGGGGTCCTTTGGGGAACTATGGCTACACCTTC.

The gene calls are TRBV21-1 and TRBJ2-3; TRBD1, the table's D call, was not compared with the DNA. TRBV21-1 is a known pseudogene. The CDR3 length is 16 residues. CDR3 in amino acids: CASSKGHSPHTDTQYF. In DNA form, the CDR3 reads TGTGCCAGCAGCAAGGGTCACAGTCCTCACACAGATACGCAGTATTTT.